The 30 T cell receptor beta chains below come from one sample, sequenced in a study of T cells after yellow fever vaccination. TCRdb reprocessed the 5' RACE reads with MiXCR, giving one entry per CDR3 protein. The sample holds around 260,000 distinct CDR3 sequences, around 4.9% seen once. The sample here was CD4+ T cells sorted from PBMCs, taken on the day of the yellow fever booster vaccination. These receptors came from a man younger than 30 who received the YFV17D yellow fever vaccine.

Many counts were recorded for this clonotype. V gene TRBV25-1 combines with J gene TRBJ1-1; D remains unclear. The CDR3 has 15 amino acids. With 1 base removed from V and 1 base from J, the gap between germline ends came to 10 bases. Germline V gene sequence: CDR1 MGHDK, CDR2 SYGVNS. The CDR3 DNA follows: TGTGCCAGCAGTGAATTAGCTGCGGCGAACACTGAAGCTTTCTTT. Translated, it gives CASSELAAANTEAFF. The variable domain in full, with the rest retrieved from reference TRBV25-1 and TRBJ1-1, is EADIYQTPRYLVIGTGKKITLECSQTMGHDKMYWYQQDPGMELHLIHYSYGVNSTEKGDLSSESTVSRIRTEHFPLTLESARPSHTSQYLCASSELAAANTEAFFGQGTRLTVV.

This clonotype was picked up many times. V and J are TRBV6-5 and TRBJ2-2; the D is unclear. Trimming shortened V by 1 base and J by 1 base, and 1 base separated the two germline ends. Germline V gives CDR1 MNHEY, CDR2 SVGAGI. The CDR3 is 13 residues long. In DNA form, the CDR3 reads TGTGCCAGCAGTTACTGGAACACCGGGGAGCTGTTTTTT. It is translated as CASSYWNTGELFF.

The chain employs TRBV5-6 and TRBJ1-2; the D is unclear. Trimming shortened V by 3 bases and J by 7 bases, and 13 bases separated the two germline ends. CDR1 is SGHDT and CDR2 is YYEEEE in the germline V gene. This CDR3 comprises 13 residues. This CDR3 reads CASSSPLYPGYTF. DNA of the CDR3: TGTGCCAGCAGCTCCCCCCTTTATCCTGGCTACACCTTC. Variable domain in full (rest from reference TRBV5-6 and TRBJ1-2): DAGVTQSPTHLIKTRGQQVTLRCSPKSGHDTVSWYQQALGQGPQFIFQYYEEEERQRGNFPDRFSGHQFPNYSSELNVNALLLGDSALYLCASSSPLYPGYTFGSGTRLTVV.

Ten or more counts support this clonotype. This chain uses TRBV18 with TRBJ1-3, with D possibly TRBD1 on 6 matching bases. From germline, CDR1 is KGHSH and CDR2 LQKENI. The CDR3 is 12 amino acids. V lost 3 bases and J 10 bases, leaving 10 bases between the germline ends. CDR3 DNA sequence: TGTGCCAGCTCACCGCGGACAGAAACCATATATTTT. Residues: CASSPRTETIYF.

This clonotype was picked up many times. V is TRBV5-1 and J is TRBJ1-6; the D is unclear. The CDR3 sequence is 13 residues long. Trimming removed 4 bases at V and 8 bases at J, with 10 bases between. The germline V gene has CDR1 SGHRS and CDR2 YFSETQ. In DNA, the CDR3 is TGCGCCAGCAGCCCGGTCGGGGATTCACCCCTCCACTTT. It specifies CASSPVGDSPLHF.

The rearrangement uses TRBV5-1 and TRBJ2-1, with D perhaps matching TRBD1 (5 bases). The CDR3 contains 15 residues. Per germline, CDR1 SGHRS and CDR2 YFSETQ. V was shortened by 2 bases and J by 0 bases, with 9 bases between the two germline ends. The CDR3 nucleotides read TGCGCCAGCAGCTTCACCCAGGGCTCCTACAATGAGCAGTTCTTC. Its translation is CASSFTQGSYNEQFF.

The chain combines TRBV6-2 or TRBV6-3 with TRBJ1-5; D not certain. This CDR3 is built from 15 residues. From germline, CDR1 is MNHEY and CDR2 SVGEGT. V lost 2 bases, J lost 2 bases, and 10 bases lay in between. CDR3 sequence (DNA): TGTGCCAGCAGTTACAGACCCCAGGGCAATCAGCCCCAGCATTTT. Translated: CASSYRPQGNQPQHF.

The sample holds a few counts of this clonotype. V and J are TRBV2 and TRBJ1-4; TRBD1 aligns across 9 bases. Germline V CDR1 and CDR2: SNHLY, FYNNEI. Unmatched junction bases numbered 8, after V lost 7 bases and J lost 11 bases. The CDR3 sequence is 13 residues long. Written as DNA, the CDR3 is TGTGCCAGCACTTCAGGACAGGGGATGAAACTGTTTTTT. Encoded protein: CASTSGQGMKLFF.

This clonotype occurred a few times. V usage is TRBV7-2 and J usage is TRBJ2-5, with a tentative D call TRBD2 (6 bases). Germline V gene data show CDR1 as SGHTA and CDR2 as FQGNSA. V was pared by 1 base and J by 9 bases, with 21 bases between. The CDR3 runs to 16 residues. The CDR3 is CASSLGLGNPSGAQYF. CDR3 nucleotides: TGTGCCAGCAGCTTAGGGCTAGGGAACCCCTCGGGGGCCCAGTACTTC.

This clonotype occurred a few times. J is TRBJ1-2 and V is TRBV20-1; D not certain. V was trimmed by 5 bases and J by 2 bases, leaving 9 bases between them. The germline V gene has CDR1 DFQATT and CDR2 SNEGSKA (reference sequence). The CDR3 is 12 amino acids. CDR3 protein: CSAQRGNYGYTF. The CDR3 nucleotides read TGCAGTGCTCAGAGAGGAAACTATGGCTACACCTTC.

The CDR3 coding sequence is TGTGCTAGTGGTCCACCCTCCGATACGCAGTATTTT. Residues: CASGPPSDTQYF. The chain has TRBV12-5 and TRBJ2-3; D remains ambiguous. Germline V lookup: CDR1 LGHNT, CDR2 FRNRAP. V was clipped by 5 bases and J by 6 bases, with 9 bases between them. The CDR3 runs 12 residues. Full variable domain (outside the CDR3, taken from reference TRBV12-5 and TRBJ2-3): DARVTQTPRHKVTEMGQEVTMRCQPILGHNTVFWYRQTMMQGLELLAYFRNRAPLDDSGMPKDRFSAEMPDATLATLKIQPSEPRDSAVYFCASGPPSDTQYFGPGTRLTVL.

This clonotype was picked up many times. The chain combines TRBV7-9 with TRBJ1-2, with TRBD1 matching over 7 bases. This CDR3 contains 16 residues. V trimming: 2 bases; J trimming: 4 bases; junction bases outside the gene matches: 10. Germline CDR1 is SEHNR and CDR2 is FQNEAQ (reference sequence). The CDR3 is CASSLTGTAGRYGYTF. The DNA for the CDR3 is TGTGCCAGCAGCTTAACCGGGACAGCGGGGCGCTATGGCTACACCTTC. Full variable domain (rest looked up from reference TRBV7-9 and TRBJ1-2): DTGVSQNPRHKITKRGQNVTFRCDPISEHNRLYWYRQTLGQGPEFLTYFQNEAQLEKSRLLSDRFSAERPKGSFSTLEIQRTEQGDSAMYLCASSLTGTAGRYGYTFGSGTRLTVV.

This clonotype was seen a few times. J is TRBJ1-2 and V is TRBV7-2; D is ambiguous. This CDR3 contains 14 residues. The ends were cut back, 5 bases at V and 0 bases at J, with 10 bases in the middle. The germline gives CDR1 SGHTA, CDR2 FQGNSA. CDR3: CASSTYRTNYGYTF. The CDR3 nucleotides read TGTGCCAGCAGCACCTACAGAACTAACTATGGCTACACCTTC.

The chain carries TRBV6-5 and TRBJ2-2; D is unresolved. Germline loops: CDR1 MNHEY, CDR2 SVGAGI. This CDR3 contains 12 residues. The V gene lost 6 bases and the J gene lost 3 bases, with 5 bases spanning the gap. CDR3: CASRKDTGELFF. In DNA, the CDR3 is TGTGCCAGCAGGAAGGACACCGGGGAGCTGTTTTTT.

This clonotype was found a few times. The chain couples TRBV9 to TRBJ2-1, with a possible D match to TRBD2 (7 bases). In germline, CDR1 is SGDLS, CDR2 YYNGEE. V lost 0 bases to trimming and J lost 5 bases, with 12 bases between them. CDR3 length: 15 amino acids. The chain's CDR3 is CASSVALRGHNEQFF. The CDR3 DNA reads TGTGCCAGCAGCGTAGCTCTGCGGGGGCACAATGAGCAGTTCTTC.

This clonotype was observed a few times. This rearrangement joins TRBV20-1 to TRBJ2-6; 7 positions agree with TRBD1. The CDR3 contains 14 residues. Germline V gene lookup returns CDR1 DFQATT and CDR2 SNEGSKA (reference sequence). Germline trimming cut 7 bases from V and 1 base from J; bases unmatched to any gene: 4. The CDR3 sequence: CSVQGESGANVLTF. CDR3 DNA sequence: TGCAGTGTCCAGGGGGAATCTGGGGCCAACGTCCTGACTTTC.

In its sample, this clonotype was seen many times. The chain recombines TRBV7-2 with TRBJ2-3; D is uncertain. The germline V gene encodes CDR1 SGHTA and CDR2 FQGNSA. The V end was cut by 2 bases, the J end by 0 bases, with 9 bases between. CDR3 size: 15 residues. CDR3 in amino acids: CASSLRLQSTDTQYF. The CDR3 nucleotides read TGTGCCAGCAGCTTAAGGCTCCAAAGCACAGATACGCAGTATTTT. The whole variable domain, filled in from reference TRBV7-2 and TRBJ2-3, reads GAGVSQSPSNKVTEKGKDVELRCDPISGHTALYWYRQSLGQGLEFLIYFQGNSAPDKSGLPSDRFSAERTGGSVSTLTIQRTQQEDSAVYLCASSLRLQSTDTQYFGPGTRLTVL.

There are many counts of this clonotype. V gene TRBV5-1 combines with J gene TRBJ2-7, with D unresolved. V lost 0 bases and J lost 3, with 7 bases in between. The germline V gene has CDR1 SGHRS and CDR2 YFSETQ. CDR3 length equals 13 residues. In DNA form, the CDR3 reads TGCGCCAGCAGCTTGGCGGCAGGCTACGAGCAGTACGTC. It is translated as CASSLAAGYEQYV.

This clonotype was seen repeatedly, ten times or more. The rearrangement uses TRBV5-1 and TRBJ2-1, with 9 bases fitting TRBD2. The germline CDR1 and CDR2 sequences are SGHRS and YFSETQ. J gave up 0 bases and V 5 bases, and 12 bases lay outside the gene matches. This CDR3 comprises 18 residues. CDR3 protein: CASSMQAGGRSSYNEQFF. The CDR3 DNA follows: TGCGCCAGCAGTATGCAAGCGGGGGGCCGGAGCTCCTACAATGAGCAGTTCTTC.

The chain combines TRBV20-1 with TRBJ2-1, with 7 bases identical to TRBD2. V gave up 2 bases and J gave up 9 bases; unmatched junction bases: 7. Germline-derived CDR1 and CDR2 are DFQATT and SNEGSKA (reference sequence). This CDR3 is built from 13 residues. The CDR3 reads CSARSNGEGEQFF. For the CDR3, the DNA is TGCAGTGCTAGATCGAACGGGGAGGGTGAGCAGTTCTTC.

The chain links TRBV7-8 to TRBJ1-5; D unresolved. From germline, CDR1 is SGHVS and CDR2 FQNEAQ. V was cut by 0 bases and J by 3 bases, with 6 bases left in between. The CDR3 extends over 14 amino acids. The CDR3 spells CASSLAEHNQPQHF. DNA for the CDR3: TGTGCCAGCAGCTTAGCGGAGCACAATCAGCCCCAGCATTTT.

This clonotype showed up many times. The genes are TRBV6-5 and TRBJ1-2, with 7 positions matching TRBD1. Germline CDR1 reads MNHEY; CDR2 reads SVGAGI. The ends lost 3 bases at V and 3 bases at J; junction bases unmatched: 7. CDR3 length equals 15 residues. In DNA form, the CDR3 reads TGTGCCAGCAGTTATACGGAGGGGGCGCACTATGGCTACACCTTC. It encodes CASSYTEGAHYGYTF.

This clonotype was counted between two and nine times. The V gene is TRBV6-1, the J gene TRBJ2-5; D remains unclear. From germline, CDR1 is MNHNS and CDR2 SASEGT. The CDR3 covers 14 residues. Trimming stripped 7 bases from V and 2 bases from J, with 14 bases between. For the CDR3, the DNA is TGTGCCAGCAAGTTGTTACACCCGCAAGAGACCCAGTACTTC. This encodes CASKLLHPQETQYF.

This clonotype occurred a few times. The chain combines TRBV29-1 with TRBJ2-6; D is possibly TRBD1 or TRBD2 (5 bases each). The CDR3 covers 13 residues. V shed 7 bases and J shed 8 bases, with 15 bases lying between them. CDR1 and CDR2 from the germline V gene are SQVTM and ANQGSEA. CDR3 sequence: CSGVAGTSNVLTF. In DNA form, the CDR3 reads TGCAGCGGAGTAGCCGGGACGTCCAACGTCCTGACTTTC. Looking up the rest from reference TRBV29-1 and TRBJ2-6 gives the full variable domain: SAVISQKPSRDICQRGTSLTIQCQVDSQVTMMFWYRQQPGQSLTLIATANQGSEATYESGFVIDKFPISRPNLTFSTLTVSNMSPEDSSIYLCSGVAGTSNVLTFGAGSRLTVL.

Only a few counts were recorded for this clonotype. V usage is TRBV11-2 and J usage is TRBJ1-3; D remains ambiguous. This CDR3 is built from 16 residues. Looked up from germline, CDR1 is SGHAT and CDR2 is FQNNGV. The germline V and J ends were trimmed by 1 base and 0 bases, with 10 bases remaining between them. The CDR3 nucleotides are TGTGCCAGCAGCTTAGGAAGAACTAGCTCTGGAAACACCATATATTTT. It encodes CASSLGRTSSGNTIYF.

The chain employs TRBV20-1 and TRBJ1-2, with 7 bases identical to TRBD1. This CDR3 has 12 amino acids. With 4 bases clipped from V and 4 bases from J, the junction kept 3 bases outside the gene matches. Germline V lookup: CDR1 DFQATT, CDR2 SNEGSKA (reference sequence). The chain's CDR3 is CSAIRDSYGYTF. Here the CDR3 DNA reads TGCAGTGCTATCCGGGACAGCTATGGCTACACCTTC.

This clonotype was detected only a few times. This CDR3 is CSAARGPSTEQFF. The CDR3 DNA sequence: TGCAGTGCTGCGCGGGGGCCCTCCACTGAGCAGTTCTTC. V and J are TRBV20-1 and TRBJ2-1; D is perhaps TRBD2 (7 bases). Per the germline V gene, CDR1 is DFQATT and CDR2 is SNEGSKA (reference sequence). The CDR3 is 13 residues long. Trimming removed 5 bases at V and 9 bases at J, with 17 bases between.

This clonotype was observed at least ten times. This chain links TRBV6-2 or TRBV6-3 with TRBJ2-5; unclear D gene. This CDR3 spans 14 amino acids. Germline V gene sequence: CDR1 MNHEY, CDR2 SVGEGT. V was clipped by 6 bases and J by 5 bases, with 16 bases between them. In DNA form, the CDR3 reads TGTGCCAGCAGAGCCGCGGCCCCAGGCGAGACCCAGTACTTC. Residues: CASRAAAPGETQYF.

Ten or more counts support this clonotype. This rearrangement joins TRBV5-6 to TRBJ1-6; no clear D gene. The germline gives CDR1 SGHDT, CDR2 YYEEEE. The CDR3 runs to 14 residues. The V gene lost 2 bases and the J gene lost 5 bases, with 8 bases spanning the gap. This CDR3 is CASSLPDNNSPLHF. In DNA form, the CDR3 reads TGTGCCAGCAGCTTACCGGATAATAATTCACCCCTCCACTTT.

This clonotype was seen repeatedly, ten times or more. The rearrangement joins TRBV3-1 to TRBJ2-1; no clear D gene. The ends were cut back, 1 base at V and 5 bases at J, with 3 bases in the middle. The CDR3 has 12 residues. CDR1 is LGHDT and CDR2 is YNNKEL in the germline V gene (reference sequence). The CDR3 DNA sequence: TGTGCCAGCAGCCAAGGTAACAATGAGCAGTTCTTC. It codes for CASSQGNNEQFF.